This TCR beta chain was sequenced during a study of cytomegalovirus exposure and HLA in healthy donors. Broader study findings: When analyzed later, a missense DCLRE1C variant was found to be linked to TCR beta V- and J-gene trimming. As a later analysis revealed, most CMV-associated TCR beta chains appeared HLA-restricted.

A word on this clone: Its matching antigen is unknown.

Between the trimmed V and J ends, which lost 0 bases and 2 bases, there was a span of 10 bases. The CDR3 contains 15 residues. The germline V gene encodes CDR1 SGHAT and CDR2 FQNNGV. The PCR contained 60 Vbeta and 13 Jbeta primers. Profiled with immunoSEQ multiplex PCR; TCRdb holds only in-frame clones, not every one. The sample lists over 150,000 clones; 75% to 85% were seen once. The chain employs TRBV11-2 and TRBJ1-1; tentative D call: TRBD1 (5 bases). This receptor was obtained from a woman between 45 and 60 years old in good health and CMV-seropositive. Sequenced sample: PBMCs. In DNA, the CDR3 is TGTGCCAGCAGCTTAGATCGGCAGGGAAACACTGAAGCTTTCTTT. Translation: CASSLDRQGNTEAFF.